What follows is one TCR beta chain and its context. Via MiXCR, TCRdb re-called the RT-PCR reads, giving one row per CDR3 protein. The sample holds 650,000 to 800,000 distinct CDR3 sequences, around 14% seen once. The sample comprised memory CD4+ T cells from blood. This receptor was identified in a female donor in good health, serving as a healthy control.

The DNA for the CDR3 is TGCGCCACCACGGGGCGGACCCCGAGGACCCAGTACTTC. Translated: CATTGRTPRTQYF. The V call is TRBV10-2, the J call TRBJ2-5, with D perhaps matching TRBD1 or TRBD2 (5 bases each). Germline values: CDR1 WSHSY, CDR2 SAAADI. V gave up 10 bases and J gave up 7 bases, with 19 bases separating them. This CDR3 contains 13 residues.